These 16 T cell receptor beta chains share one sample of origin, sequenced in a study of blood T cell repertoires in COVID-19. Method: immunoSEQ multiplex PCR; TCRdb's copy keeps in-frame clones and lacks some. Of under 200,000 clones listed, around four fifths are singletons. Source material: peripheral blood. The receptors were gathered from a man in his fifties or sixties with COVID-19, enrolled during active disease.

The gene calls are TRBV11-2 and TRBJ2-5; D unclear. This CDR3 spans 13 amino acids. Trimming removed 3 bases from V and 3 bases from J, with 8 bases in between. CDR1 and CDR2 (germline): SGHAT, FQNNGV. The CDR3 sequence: CASSLGQKETQYF. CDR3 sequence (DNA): TGTGCCAGCAGCTTGGGCCAGAAAGAGACCCAGTACTTC.

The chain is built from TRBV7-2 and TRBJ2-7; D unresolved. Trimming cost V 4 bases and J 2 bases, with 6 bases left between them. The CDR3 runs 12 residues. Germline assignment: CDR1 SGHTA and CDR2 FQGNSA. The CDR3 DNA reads TGTGCCAGCAGCTCCGAGGCCTACGAGCAGTACTTC. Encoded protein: CASSSEAYEQYF.

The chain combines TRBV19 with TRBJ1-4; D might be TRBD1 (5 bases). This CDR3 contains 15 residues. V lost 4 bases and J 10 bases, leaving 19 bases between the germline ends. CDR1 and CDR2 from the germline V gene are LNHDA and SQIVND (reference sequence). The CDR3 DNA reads TGTGCCAGTAGTACTGTACAGGTCGATTCCAGAAAACTGTTTTTT. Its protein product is CASSTVQVDSRKLFF.

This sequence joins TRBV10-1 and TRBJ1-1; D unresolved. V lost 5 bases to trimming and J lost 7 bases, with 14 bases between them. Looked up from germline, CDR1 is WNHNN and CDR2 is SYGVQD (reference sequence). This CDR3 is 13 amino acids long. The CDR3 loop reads CASSPPGRDEAFF. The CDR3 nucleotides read TGCGCCAGCAGTCCCCCCGGACGGGATGAAGCTTTCTTT.

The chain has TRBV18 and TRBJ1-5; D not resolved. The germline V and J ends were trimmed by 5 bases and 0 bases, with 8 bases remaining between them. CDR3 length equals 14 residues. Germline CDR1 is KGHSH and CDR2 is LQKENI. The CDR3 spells CASSEGASNQPQHF. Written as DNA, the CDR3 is TGTGCCAGCTCAGAGGGTGCTAGCAATCAGCCCCAGCATTTT.

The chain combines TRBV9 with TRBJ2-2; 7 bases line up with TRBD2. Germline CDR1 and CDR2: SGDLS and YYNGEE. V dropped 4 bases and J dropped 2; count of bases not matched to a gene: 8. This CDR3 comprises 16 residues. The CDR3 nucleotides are TGTGCCAGCAGCTCGCGGACTAGGCCAAACACCGGGGAGCTGTTTTTT. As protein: CASSSRTRPNTGELFF.

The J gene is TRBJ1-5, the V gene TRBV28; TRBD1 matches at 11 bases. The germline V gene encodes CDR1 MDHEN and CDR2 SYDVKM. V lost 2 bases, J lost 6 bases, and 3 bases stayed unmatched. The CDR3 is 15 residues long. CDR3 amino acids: CASSLAGQGGQPQHF. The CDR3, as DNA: TGTGCCAGCAGTTTAGCGGGACAGGGGGGTCAGCCCCAGCATTTT.

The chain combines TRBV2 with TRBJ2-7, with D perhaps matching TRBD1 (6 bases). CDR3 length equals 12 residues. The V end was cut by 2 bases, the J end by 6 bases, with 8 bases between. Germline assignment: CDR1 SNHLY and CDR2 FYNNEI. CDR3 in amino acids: CASSEYRAEQYF. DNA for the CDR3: TGTGCCAGCAGTGAATACAGGGCCGAGCAGTACTTC.

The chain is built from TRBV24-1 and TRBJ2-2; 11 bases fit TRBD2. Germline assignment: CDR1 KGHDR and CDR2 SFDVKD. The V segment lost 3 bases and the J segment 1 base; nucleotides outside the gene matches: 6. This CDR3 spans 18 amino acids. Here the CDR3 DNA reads TGTGCCACCAGTGATGGGCTAGCGGGAGGCAGGAACACCGGGGAGCTGTTTTTT. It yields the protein CATSDGLAGGRNTGELFF.

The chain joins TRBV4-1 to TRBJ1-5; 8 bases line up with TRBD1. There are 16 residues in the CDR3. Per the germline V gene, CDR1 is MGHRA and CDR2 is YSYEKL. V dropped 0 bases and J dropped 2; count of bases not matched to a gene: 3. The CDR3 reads CASSQEQGAGNQPQHF. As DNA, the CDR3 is TGCGCCAGCAGCCAAGAGCAGGGGGCCGGCAATCAGCCCCAGCATTTT.

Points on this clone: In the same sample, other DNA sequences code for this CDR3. The CDR3 DNA reads as TGTGCCAGCTCACCACAGCTGAACACTGAAGCTTTCTTT. It specifies CASSPQLNTEAFF. The chain combines TRBV18 with TRBJ1-1; no clear D. Germline loops: CDR1 KGHSH, CDR2 LQKENI. V was clipped by 1 base and J by 0 bases, with 3 bases between them. The CDR3 length is 13 residues.

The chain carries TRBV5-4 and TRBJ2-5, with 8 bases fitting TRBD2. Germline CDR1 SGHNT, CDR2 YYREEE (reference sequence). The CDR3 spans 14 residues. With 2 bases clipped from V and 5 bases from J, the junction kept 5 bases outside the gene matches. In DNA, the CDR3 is TGTGCCAGCAGCTTAGCGGGAGTGGGGGAGACCCAGTACTTC. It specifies CASSLAGVGETQYF. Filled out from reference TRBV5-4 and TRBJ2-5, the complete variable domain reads ETGVTQSPTHLIKTRGQQVTLRCSSQSGHNTVSWYQQALGQGPQFIFQYYREEENGRGNFPPRFSGLQFPNYSSELNVNALELDDSALYLCASSLAGVGETQYFGPGTRLLVL.

The CDR3 DNA sequence: TGCGCCAGCAGCTTGGTTGGGGGCAGCTATGGCTACACCTTC. This codes for CASSLVGGSYGYTF. The chain carries TRBV5-1 and TRBJ1-2, with D possibly TRBD1 on 6 matching bases. The CDR3 contains 14 residues. V was clipped by 0 bases and J by 4 bases, with 10 bases between them. From germline, CDR1 is SGHRS and CDR2 YFSETQ.

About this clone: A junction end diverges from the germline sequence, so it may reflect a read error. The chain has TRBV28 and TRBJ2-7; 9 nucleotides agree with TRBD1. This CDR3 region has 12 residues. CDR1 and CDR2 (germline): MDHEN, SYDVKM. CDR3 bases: TGTGCCAGCAGTTCCCCGCGGGACAGGGCTAACTTC. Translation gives CASSSPRDRANF.

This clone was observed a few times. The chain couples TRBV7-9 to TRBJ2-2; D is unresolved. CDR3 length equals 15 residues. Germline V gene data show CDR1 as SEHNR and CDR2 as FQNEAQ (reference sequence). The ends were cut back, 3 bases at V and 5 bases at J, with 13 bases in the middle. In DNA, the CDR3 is TGTGCCAGCAGCTTTGGTGAGGTCTGGACCGGGGAGCTGTTTTTT. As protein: CASSFGEVWTGELFF.

For the CDR3, the DNA is TGTGCCAGCAGCTTGGAACCGGGGGGGTTTAGCACAGATACGCAGTATTTT. Its protein is CASSLEPGGFSTDTQYF. The genes are TRBV5-4 and TRBJ2-3; 8 bases line up with TRBD2. CDR1 SGHNT and CDR2 YYREEE come from the germline V gene (reference sequence). The CDR3 length is 17 residues. V lost 0 bases to trimming and J lost 0 bases; unmatched junction nucleotides: 6.